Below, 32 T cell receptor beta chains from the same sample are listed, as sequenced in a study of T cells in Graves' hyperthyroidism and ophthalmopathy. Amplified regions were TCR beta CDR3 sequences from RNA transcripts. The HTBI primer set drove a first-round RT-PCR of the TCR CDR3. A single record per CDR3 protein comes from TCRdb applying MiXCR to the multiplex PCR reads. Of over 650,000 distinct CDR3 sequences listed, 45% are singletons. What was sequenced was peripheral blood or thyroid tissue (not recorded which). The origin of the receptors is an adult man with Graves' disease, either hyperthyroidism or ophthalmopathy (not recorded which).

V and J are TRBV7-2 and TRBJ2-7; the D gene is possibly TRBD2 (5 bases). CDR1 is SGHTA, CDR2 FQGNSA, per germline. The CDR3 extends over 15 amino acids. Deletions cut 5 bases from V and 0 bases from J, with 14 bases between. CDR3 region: CASSQSGSSSYEQYF. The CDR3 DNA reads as TGTGCCAGCAGCCAGAGCGGCAGCAGCTCCTACGAGCAGTACTTC.

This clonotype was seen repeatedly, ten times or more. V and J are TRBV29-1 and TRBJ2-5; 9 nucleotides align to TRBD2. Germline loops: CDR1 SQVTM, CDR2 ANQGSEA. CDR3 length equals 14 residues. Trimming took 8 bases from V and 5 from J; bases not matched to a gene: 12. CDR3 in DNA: TGCAGCACCCGCGCCGGGACTAGCTCCGAGACCCAGTACTTC. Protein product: CSTRAGTSSETQYF.

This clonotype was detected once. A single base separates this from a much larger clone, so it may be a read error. The CDR3 spells CASRRTGLGPQHF. The CDR3 nucleotides read TGTGCCAGCAGGCGGACAGGCCTGGGGCCCCAGCATTTT. The J gene is TRBJ1-5, the V gene TRBV6-1, with 7 bases that match TRBD1. Germline trimming cut 6 bases from V and 9 bases from J; bases unmatched to any gene: 8. The CDR3 spans 13 residues. Germline V gene sequence: CDR1 MNHNS, CDR2 SASEGT.

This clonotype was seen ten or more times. CDR3 nucleotides: TGCAGTGCGTCGCCAGGTACCCAAGAGACCCAGTACTTC. It codes for CSASPGTQETQYF. This chain connects TRBV20-1 to TRBJ2-5, with D hard to call. Per germline, CDR1 DFQATT and CDR2 SNEGSKA (reference sequence). The CDR3 has 13 residues. Trimming removed 6 bases from V and 1 base from J, with 12 bases in between.

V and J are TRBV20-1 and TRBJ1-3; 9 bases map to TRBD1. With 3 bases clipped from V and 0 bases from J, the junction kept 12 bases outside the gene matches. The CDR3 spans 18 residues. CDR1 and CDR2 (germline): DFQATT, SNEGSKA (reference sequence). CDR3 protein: CSARHPGTGLSSGNTIYF. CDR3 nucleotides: TGCAGTGCTAGGCATCCCGGGACAGGGTTGAGCTCTGGAAACACCATATATTTT.

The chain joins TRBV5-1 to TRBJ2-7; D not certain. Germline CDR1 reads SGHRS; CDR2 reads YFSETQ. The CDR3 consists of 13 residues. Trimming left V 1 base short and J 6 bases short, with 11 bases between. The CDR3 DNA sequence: TGCGCCAGCAGCTTGACCTGGCTGGGCGAGCAGTACTTC. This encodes CASSLTWLGEQYF.

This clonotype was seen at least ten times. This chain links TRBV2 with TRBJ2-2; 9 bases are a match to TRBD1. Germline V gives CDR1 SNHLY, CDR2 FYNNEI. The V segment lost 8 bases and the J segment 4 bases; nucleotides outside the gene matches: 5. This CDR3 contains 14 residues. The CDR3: CASAGTGLTGELFF. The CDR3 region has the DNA TGTGCCAGCGCCGGGACAGGGCTCACCGGGGAGCTGTTTTTT.

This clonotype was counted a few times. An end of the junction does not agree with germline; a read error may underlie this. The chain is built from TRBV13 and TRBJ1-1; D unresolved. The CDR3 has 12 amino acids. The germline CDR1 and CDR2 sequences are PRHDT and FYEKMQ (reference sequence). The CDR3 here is CASSGIDPEAFF. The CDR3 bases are TGTGCCAGCAGCGGAATTGACCCTGAGGCTTTCTTT.

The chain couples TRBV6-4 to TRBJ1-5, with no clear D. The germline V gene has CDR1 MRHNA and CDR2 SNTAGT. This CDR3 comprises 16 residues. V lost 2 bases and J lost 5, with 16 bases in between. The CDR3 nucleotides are TGTGCCAGCAGTGACAGACCCCTTGCTGGCGATCAGCCCCAGCATTTT. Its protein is CASSDRPLAGDQPQHF.

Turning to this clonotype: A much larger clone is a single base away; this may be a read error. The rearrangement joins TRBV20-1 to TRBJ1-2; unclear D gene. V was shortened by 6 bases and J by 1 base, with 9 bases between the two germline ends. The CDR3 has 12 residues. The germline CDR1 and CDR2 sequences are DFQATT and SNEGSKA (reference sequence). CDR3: CSAYLLNYGYTF. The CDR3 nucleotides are TGCAGTGCCTACCTACTTAACTATGGCTACACCTTC.

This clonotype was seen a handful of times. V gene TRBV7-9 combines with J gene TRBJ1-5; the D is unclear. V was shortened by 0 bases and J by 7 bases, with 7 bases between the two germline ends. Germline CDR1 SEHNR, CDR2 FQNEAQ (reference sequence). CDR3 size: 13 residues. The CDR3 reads CASSLAQEQPQHF. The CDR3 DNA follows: TGTGCCAGCAGCTTAGCCCAGGAGCAGCCCCAGCATTTT. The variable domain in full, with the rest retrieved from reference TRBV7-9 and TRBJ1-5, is DTGVSQNPRHKITKRGQNVTFRCDPISEHNRLYWYRQTLGQGPEFLTYFQNEAQLEKSRLLSDRFSAERPKGSFSTLEIQRTEQGDSAMYLCASSLAQEQPQHFGDGTRLSIL.

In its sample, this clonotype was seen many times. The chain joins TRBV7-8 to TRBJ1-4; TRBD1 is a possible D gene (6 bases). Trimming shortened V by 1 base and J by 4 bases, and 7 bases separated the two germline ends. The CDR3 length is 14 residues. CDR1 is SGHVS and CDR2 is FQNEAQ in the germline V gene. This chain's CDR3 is CASSLGTVNEKLFF. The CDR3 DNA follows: TGTGCCAGCAGCTTAGGGACAGTTAATGAAAAACTGTTTTTT. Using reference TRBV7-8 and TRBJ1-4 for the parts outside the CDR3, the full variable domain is GAGVSQSPRYKVAKRGQDVALRCDPISGHVSLFWYQQALGQGPEFLTYFQNEAQLDKSGLPSDRFFAERPEGSVSTLKIQRTQQEDSAVYLCASSLGTVNEKLFFGSGTQLSVL.

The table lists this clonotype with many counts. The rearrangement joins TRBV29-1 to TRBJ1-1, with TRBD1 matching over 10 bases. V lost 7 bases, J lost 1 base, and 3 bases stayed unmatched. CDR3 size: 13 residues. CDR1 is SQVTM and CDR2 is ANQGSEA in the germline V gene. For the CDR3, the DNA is TGCAGCGGGTGGGACAGGGGGAACACTGAAGCTTTCTTT. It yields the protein CSGWDRGNTEAFF.

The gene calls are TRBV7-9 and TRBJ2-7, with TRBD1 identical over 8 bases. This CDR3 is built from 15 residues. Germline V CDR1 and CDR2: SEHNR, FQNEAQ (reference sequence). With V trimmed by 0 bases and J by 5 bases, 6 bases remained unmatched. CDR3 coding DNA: TGTGCCAGCAGCTTAGCAGGGACAGGCATCGACGAGCAGTACTTC. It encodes CASSLAGTGIDEQYF.

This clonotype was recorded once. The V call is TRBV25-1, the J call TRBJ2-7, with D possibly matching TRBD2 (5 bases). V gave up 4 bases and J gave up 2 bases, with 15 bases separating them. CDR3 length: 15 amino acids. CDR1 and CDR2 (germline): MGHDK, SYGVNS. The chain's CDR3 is CASSARGSNPYEQYF. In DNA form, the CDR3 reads TGTGCCAGCAGTGCTAGAGGGTCTAACCCCTACGAGCAGTACTTC.

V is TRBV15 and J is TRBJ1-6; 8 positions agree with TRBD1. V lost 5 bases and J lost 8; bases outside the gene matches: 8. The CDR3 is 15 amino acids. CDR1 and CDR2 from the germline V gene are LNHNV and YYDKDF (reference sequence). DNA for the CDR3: TGTGCCACCAGCGCCCGGGACAGGCGGGATTCACCCCTCCACTTT. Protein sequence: CATSARDRRDSPLHF.

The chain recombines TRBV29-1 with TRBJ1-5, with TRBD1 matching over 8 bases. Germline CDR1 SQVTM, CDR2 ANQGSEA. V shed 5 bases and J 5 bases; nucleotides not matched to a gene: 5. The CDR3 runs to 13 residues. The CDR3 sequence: CSVPRQGYQPQHF. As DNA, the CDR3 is TGCAGCGTTCCCAGACAGGGGTATCAGCCCCAGCATTTT.

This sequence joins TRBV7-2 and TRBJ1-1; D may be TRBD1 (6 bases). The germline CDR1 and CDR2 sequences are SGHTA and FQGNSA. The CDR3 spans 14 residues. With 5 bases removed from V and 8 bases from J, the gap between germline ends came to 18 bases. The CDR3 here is CASSQHRGTGEAFF. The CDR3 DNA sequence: TGTGCCAGCAGCCAACATCGCGGCACAGGGGAAGCTTTCTTT.

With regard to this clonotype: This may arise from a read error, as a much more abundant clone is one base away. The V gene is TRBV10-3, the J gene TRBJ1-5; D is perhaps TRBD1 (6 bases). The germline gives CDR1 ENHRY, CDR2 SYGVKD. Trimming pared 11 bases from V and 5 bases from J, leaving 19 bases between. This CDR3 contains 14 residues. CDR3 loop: CAGSYDGGDQPQHF. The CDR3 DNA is TGTGCCGGCAGTTACGACGGGGGCGATCAGCCCCAGCATTTT.

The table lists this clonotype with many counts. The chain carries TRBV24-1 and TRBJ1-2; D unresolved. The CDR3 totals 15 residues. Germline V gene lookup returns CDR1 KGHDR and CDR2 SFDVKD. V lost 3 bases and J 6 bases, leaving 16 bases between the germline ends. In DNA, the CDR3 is TGTGCCACCAGTGATAGGCGGGAAAAGGCGGATGGCTACACCTTC. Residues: CATSDRREKADGYTF.

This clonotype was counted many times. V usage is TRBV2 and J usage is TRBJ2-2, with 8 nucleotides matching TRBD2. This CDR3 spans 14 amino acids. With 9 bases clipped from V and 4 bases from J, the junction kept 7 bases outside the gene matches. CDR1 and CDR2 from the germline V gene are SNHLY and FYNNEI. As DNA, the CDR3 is TGTGCCAGTAATAGCGGGATGGGCACCGGGGAGCTGTTTTTT. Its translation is CASNSGMGTGELFF.

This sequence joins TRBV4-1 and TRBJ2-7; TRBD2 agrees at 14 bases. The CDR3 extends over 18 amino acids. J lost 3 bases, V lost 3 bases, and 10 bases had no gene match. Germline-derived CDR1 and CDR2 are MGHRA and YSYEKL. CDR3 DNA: TGCGCCAGCAGCCAGTTGGGACTAGCGGGAGCGTCCCTCTACGAGCAGTACTTC. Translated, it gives CASSQLGLAGASLYEQYF.

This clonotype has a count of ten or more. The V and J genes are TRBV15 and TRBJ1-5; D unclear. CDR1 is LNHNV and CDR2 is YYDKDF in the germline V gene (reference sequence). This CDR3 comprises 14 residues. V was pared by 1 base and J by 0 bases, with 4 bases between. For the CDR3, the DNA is TGTGCCACCAGCAGAGTCGATAGCAATCAGCCCCAGCATTTT. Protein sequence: CATSRVDSNQPQHF.

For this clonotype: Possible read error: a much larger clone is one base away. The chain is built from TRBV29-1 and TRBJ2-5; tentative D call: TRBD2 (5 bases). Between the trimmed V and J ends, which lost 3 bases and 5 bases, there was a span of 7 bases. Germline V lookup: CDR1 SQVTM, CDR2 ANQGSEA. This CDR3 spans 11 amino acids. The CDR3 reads CSVEQRETQYF. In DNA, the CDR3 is TGCAGCGTTGAGCAGCGGGAGACCCAGTACTTC.

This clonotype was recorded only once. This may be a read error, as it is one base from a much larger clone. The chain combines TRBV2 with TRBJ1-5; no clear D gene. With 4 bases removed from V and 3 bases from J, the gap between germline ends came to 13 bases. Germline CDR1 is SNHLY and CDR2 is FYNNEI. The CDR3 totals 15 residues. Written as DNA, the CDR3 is TGTGCCAGCAGTGTAGGGTCCACCACCAATCAGCCCCAGCATTTT. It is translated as CASSVGSTTNQPQHF.

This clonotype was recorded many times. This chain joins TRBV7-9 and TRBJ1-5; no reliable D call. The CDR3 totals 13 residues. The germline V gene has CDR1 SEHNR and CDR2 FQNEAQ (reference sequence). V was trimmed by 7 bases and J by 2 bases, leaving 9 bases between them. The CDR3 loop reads CASTNTGNQPQHF. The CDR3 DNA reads TGTGCCAGCACCAATACAGGCAATCAGCCCCAGCATTTT.

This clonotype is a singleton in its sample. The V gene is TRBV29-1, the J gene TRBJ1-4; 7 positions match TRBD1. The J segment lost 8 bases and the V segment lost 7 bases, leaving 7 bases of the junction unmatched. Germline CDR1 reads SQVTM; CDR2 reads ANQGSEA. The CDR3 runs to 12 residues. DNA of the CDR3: TGCAGCGCGTCGCAGGGGGAAGAAAAACTGTTTTTT. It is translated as CSASQGEEKLFF.

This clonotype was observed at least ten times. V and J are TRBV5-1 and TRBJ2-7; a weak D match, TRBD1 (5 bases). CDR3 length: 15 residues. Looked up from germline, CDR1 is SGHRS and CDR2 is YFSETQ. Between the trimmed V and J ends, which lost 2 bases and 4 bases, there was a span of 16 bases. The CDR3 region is CASSLTTVALYEQYF. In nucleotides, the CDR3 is TGCGCCAGCAGCTTAACGACAGTGGCCCTTTACGAGCAGTACTTC.

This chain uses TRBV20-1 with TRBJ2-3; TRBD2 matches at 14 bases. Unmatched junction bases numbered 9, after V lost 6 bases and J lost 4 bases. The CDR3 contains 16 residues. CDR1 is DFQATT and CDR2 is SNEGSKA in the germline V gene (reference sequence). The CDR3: CSAYRLAGGRPDTQYF. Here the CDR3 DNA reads TGCAGTGCGTATAGACTAGCGGGGGGGCGTCCAGATACGCAGTATTTT.

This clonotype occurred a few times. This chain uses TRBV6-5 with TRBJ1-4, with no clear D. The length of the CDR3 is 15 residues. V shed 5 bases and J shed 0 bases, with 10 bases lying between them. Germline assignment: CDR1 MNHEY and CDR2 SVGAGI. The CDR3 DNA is TGTGCCAGCAGTGAAGCCCGACCAACTAATGAAAAACTGTTTTTT. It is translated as CASSEARPTNEKLFF.

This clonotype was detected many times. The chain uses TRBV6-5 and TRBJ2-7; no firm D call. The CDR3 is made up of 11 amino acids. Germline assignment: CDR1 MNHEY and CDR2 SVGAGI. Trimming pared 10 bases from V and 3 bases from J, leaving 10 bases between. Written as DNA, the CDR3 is TGTGCCACCTCCTACCTCTACGAGCAGTACTTC. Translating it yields CATSYLYEQYF.

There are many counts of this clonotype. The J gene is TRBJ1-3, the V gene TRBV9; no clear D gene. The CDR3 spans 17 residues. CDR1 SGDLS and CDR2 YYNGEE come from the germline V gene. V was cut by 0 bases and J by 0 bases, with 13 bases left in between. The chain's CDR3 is CASSVAELVHSGNTIYF. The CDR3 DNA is TGTGCCAGCAGCGTAGCGGAGCTAGTCCACTCTGGAAACACCATATATTTT.